This is a list of T cell receptor beta chains from one sample in a study of cytomegalovirus exposure and HLA in healthy donors. This table comes from immunoSEQ multiplex PCR, and its TCRdb copy is limited to in-frame clones, with some not included. Of around 150,000 clones in the sample, 60% to 80% are singletons; the top ten hold around an eighth. The specimen sequenced was PBMCs. The receptors were sampled from a man aged 50-60 years in good health and CMV-seropositive. The CDR3 runs from the conserved cysteine through the conserved F or W. Each record gives: J gene, clone size, V gene, CDR3 length, D gene, CDR3 DNA, CDR3 protein. A D gene is named only where the DNA matches it firmly. Size tells how often a clone was seen (once, few, many) or the class of an expanded clone, and some rows leave it out.

TRBJ1-4 - TRBV29-1 13 TRBD1 TGCAGCGTCCTGACAGGGTATGGTGAAAAACTGTTTTTT CSVLTGYGEKLFF
TRBJ2-1 - TRBV4-2 15 TRBD2 TGTGCCAGCAGCCCCTGGACTAGCGGGGGGAATGAGCAGTTCTTC CASSPWTSGGNEQFF
TRBJ1-4 few TRBV27 13 - TGTGCCAGCAGTCCAGCGGGTAATGAAAAACTGTTTTTT CASSPAGNEKLFF
TRBJ1-3 many TRBV7-8 16 - TGTGCCAGCAGCTTATCCGGGACATTAACTGGAAACACCATATATTTT CASSLSGTLTGNTIYF
TRBJ2-5 few TRBV5-8 15 - TGTGCCAGCAGCCGACGGAGGAGGAACCAAGAGACCCAGTACTTC CASSRRRRNQETQYF
TRBJ2-4 few TRBV7-2 18 TRBD2 TGTGCCAGCAGCGGACCTGGGACTAGCGGGGGGTGGAGAAACATTCAGTACTTC CASSGPGTSGGWRNIQYF
TRBJ2-7 - TRBV4-2 12 - TGTGCCAGCAGCCAAGGCAGCTACGAGCAGTACTTC CASSQGSYEQYF
TRBJ1-2 - TRBV7-2 16 - TGTGCCAGCAGCTTACGGACATGGGGGCAAGGTCGCGGCTACACCTTC CASSLRTWGQGRGYTF
TRBJ2-7 - TRBV5-6 11 - TGTGCCAGCAGCTTTTCGTACGAGCAGTACTTC CASSFSYEQYF
TRBJ1-1 - TRBV7-9 12 - TGTGCCAGCAGCTTTGGGGGGTTTGAAGCTTTCTTT CASSFGGFEAFF
TRBJ1-3 - TRBV5-7 17 - TGTGCCAGCAGCCTCCCCCGGGACATAATGAATGGAAACACCATATATTTT CASSLPRDIMNGNTIYF
TRBJ2-2 few TRBV28 15 TRBD1 TGTGCCAGCAGTTCGGGACAGGGGGCAGGCGGGGAGCTGTTTTTT CASSSGQGAGGELFF
TRBJ1-5 - TRBV10-1 13 - TGCGCCAGCAGTGATAATAGCAATCAGCCCCAGCATTTT CASSDNSNQPQHF
TRBJ2-3 - TRBV18 16 TRBD1 TGTGCCAGCTCACCAACCGGCAGGGGGCGGACAGATACGCAGTATTTT CASSPTGRGRTDTQYF
TRBJ2-3 - TRBV28 13 - TGTGCCAGCAGAGAGTCGTTAGAATACACGCAGTATTTT CASRESLEYTQYF
TRBJ1-3 - TRBV6-1 15 - TGTGCCACTCAACGGGGACTGGACTCTGGAAACACCATATATTTT CATQRGLDSGNTIYF
TRBJ2-3 - TRBV5-1 12 - TGCGCCAGCAGCTTGAATCAAGATACGCAGTATTTT CASSLNQDTQYF
TRBJ1-1 once TRBV7-9 12 - TGTGCCAGCAGCGGTGACTCTACTGAAGCTTTCTTT CASSGDSTEAFF
TRBJ1-2 once TRBV28 15 - TGTGCCAGCAGTTTCCCGCAGGGGCCAGGAAAAGGCTACACCTTC CASSFPQGPGKGYTF
TRBJ1-1 - TRBV5-4 15 - TGTGCCAGCAGCTTGGGGGAAACAGGAAACACTGAAGCTTGCTTT CASSLGETGNTEACF
TRBJ2-3 - TRBV2 15 TRBD2 TGTGCCAGCAGTAGGACTAGCGGCGCTTTGGATACGCAGTATTTT CASSRTSGALDTQYF
TRBJ2-7 once TRBV13 15 TRBD1 TGTGCCAGCAGCCTCCCGGGACAGGGGGCGGGGGAGCAGTACTTC CASSLPGQGAGEQYF
TRBJ2-4 - TRBV10-2 16 - TGCGCCAGCAGTGGCCCGGGATCCGAGACCAAAAACATTCAGTACTTC CASSGPGSETKNIQYF
TRBJ2-2 - TRBV2 15 - TGTGCCGGGGGGGAGGGGGTTACGAACACCGGGGAGCTGTTTTTT CAGGEGVTNTGELFF
TRBJ2-1 once TRBV5-1 14 TRBD1 TGCGCCAGTAGGGTTAGACAGGGATTGAGCGAGCAGTTCTTC CASRVRQGLSEQFF
TRBJ1-2 - TRBV7-2 15 TRBD1 TGTGCCAGCAGCTTAGCCAGGGGGTCTTCGTATGGCTACACCTTC CASSLARGSSYGYTF
TRBJ1-2 few TRBV25-1 14 - TGTGCCAGCAGTGGGCCCGGGACAAACACTGGCTACACCTTC CASSGPGTNTGYTF
TRBJ2-7 - TRBV4-1 16 - TGCGCCAGCAGCCAAGGATGGACGGACAGCTCCTACGAGCAGTACTTC CASSQGWTDSSYEQYF
TRBJ1-2 - TRBV5-6 15 TRBD1 TGTGCCAGCAGCTTAACAGGGGCGTCGAGCTATGGCTACACCTTC CASSLTGASSYGYTF
TRBJ1-2 - TRBV9 14 - TGTGCCAGCAGCGTATTCGAGGGTACCTATGGCTACACCTTC CASSVFEGTYGYTF
TRBJ1-4 few TRBV5-4 14 - TGTGCCAGCAGCTTGGACCGGGGTAATGAAAAACTGTTTTTT CASSLDRGNEKLFF
TRBJ2-1 - TRBV25-1 12 - TGTGCCAGTGGGGGGGGGCTGATTGAGCAGTTCTTC CASGGGLIEQFF
TRBJ1-4 - TRBV27 14 TRBD1 TGTGCCAGCAGTAAGACAGGGGGGAATGAAAAACTGTTTTTT CASSKTGGNEKLFF